These 13 T cell receptor beta chains were all obtained from the same sample, sequenced in a study of vaccination and CD4 T cells after COVID-19. Treatment here: approximately 9-day PBMC culture with coronavirus spike peptide pools or control peptides (ViraFEST assay). Antigens for these TCRs are unknown. Sequencing of cultured CD4+ T cell DNA used the Oncomine TCR Beta short-read assay. TCRdb re-derived calls from the PCR reads in MiXCR, one entry per CDR3 protein. The data show approximately 19,000 distinct CDR3 sequences, with 45% to 65% seen just once and about 6.5% held by the top ten. Sequences were obtained from CD4+ T cells from blood, cultured in vitro. The receptors shown here come from a human donor who had recovered from COVID-19.

The chain employs TRBV20-1 and TRBJ1-1; D remains ambiguous. The CDR3 has 10 residues. Trimming removed 6 bases from V and 6 bases from J, with 8 bases in between. CDR1 DFQATT and CDR2 SNEGSKA come from the germline V gene (reference sequence). CDR3: CSAGQSEAFF. In nucleotides, the CDR3 is TGCAGTGCCGGGCAGTCTGAAGCTTTCTTT.

This clonotype was seen a few times. The chain joins TRBV20-1 to TRBJ2-1; D is possibly TRBD2 (5 bases). Germline CDR1 reads DFQATT; CDR2 reads SNEGSKA (reference sequence). V lost 0 bases to trimming and J lost 2 bases, with 11 bases between them. The CDR3 spans 15 residues. The chain's CDR3 is CSARDGRGPYNEQFF. CDR3 nucleotide sequence: TGCAGTGCTAGAGATGGACGGGGTCCCTACAATGAGCAGTTCTTC.

This clonotype was detected a few times. V and J are TRBV6-1 and TRBJ1-1; a weak D match, TRBD1 (6 bases). Per the germline V gene, CDR1 is MNHNS and CDR2 is SASEGT. The CDR3 has 15 amino acids. Trimming cost V 6 bases and J 5 bases, with 19 bases left between them. In DNA, the CDR3 is TGTGCCAGCAGCCCGTGGTTAAGGGGGGTAACTGAAGCTTTCTTT. It yields the protein CASSPWLRGVTEAFF.

The rearrangement uses TRBV6-1 and TRBJ2-7; 8 positions match TRBD1. The germline V gene encodes CDR1 MNHNS and CDR2 SASEGT. This CDR3 has 15 residues. The J segment lost 1 base and the V segment lost 6 bases, leaving 8 bases of the junction unmatched. Here the CDR3 DNA reads TGTGCCAGCAGCCCGGACAGGGAACGGTCCTACGAGCAGTACTTC. Amino acids: CASSPDRERSYEQYF.

This clonotype occurred a few times. The chain is built from TRBV2 and TRBJ2-2; D unresolved. CDR1 is SNHLY and CDR2 is FYNNEI in the germline V gene. CDR3 length: 14 amino acids. Between the trimmed V and J ends, which lost 7 bases and 4 bases, there was a span of 13 bases. The CDR3 DNA sequence: TGTGCCAGCACCCGAGACTCAGGCACCGGGGAGCTGTTTTTT. The encoded protein is CASTRDSGTGELFF.

This chain joins TRBV4-2 and TRBJ1-5, with 9 bases matching TRBD1. V shed 1 base, J shed 6 bases, and the junction held 1 base outside the gene matches. The CDR3 is made up of 14 amino acids. The V gene's germline CDR1 is LGHNA and CDR2 YNFKEQ. CDR3 in DNA: TGTGCCAGCAGCCAAGGGGACAGGGCTCAGCCCCAGCATTTT. Protein sequence: CASSQGDRAQPQHF.

The gene calls are TRBV5-4 and TRBJ2-7; D ambiguous. The CDR3 is made up of 15 amino acids. V lost 3 bases and J 0 bases, leaving 13 bases between the germline ends. Germline V gives CDR1 SGHNT, CDR2 YYREEE (reference sequence). The CDR3 coding sequence is TGTGCCAGCAGCTCGCCAGGTAGTATCTCCTACGAGCAGTACTTC. Its translation is CASSSPGSISYEQYF.

The chain is built from TRBV30 and TRBJ2-1; D unresolved. V gave up 4 bases and J gave up 4 bases, with 11 bases separating them. The CDR3 loop spans 13 amino acids. Germline values: CDR1 GTSNPN, CDR2 SVGIG (reference sequence). The CDR3 DNA reads as TGTGCCTGGACCGAGCAGATATACAATGAGCAGTTCTTC. It is translated as CAWTEQIYNEQFF.

The CDR3 sequence: CASYHQQGGYTF. DNA of the CDR3: TGTGCCAGCTACCACCAACAGGGTGGCTACACCTTC. The chain carries TRBV2 and TRBJ1-2; maybe TRBD1 (6 bases). Germline V gives CDR1 SNHLY, CDR2 FYNNEI. This CDR3 spans 12 amino acids. V was clipped by 8 bases and J by 7 bases, with 14 bases between them.

The chain has TRBV7-3 and TRBJ2-1, with no clear D. The CDR3 covers 16 residues. V lost 2 bases and J lost 5, with 16 bases in between. Germline values: CDR1 SGHTA, CDR2 FQGTGA. The CDR3 loop reads CASSLWSTDDHNEQFF. As DNA, the CDR3 is TGTGCCAGCAGCTTATGGTCCACCGACGACCACAATGAGCAGTTCTTC.

This sequence joins TRBV2 and TRBJ1-1; perhaps TRBD1 as D (6 bases). Germline assignment: CDR1 SNHLY and CDR2 FYNNEI. CDR3 length equals 16 residues. Between the trimmed V and J ends, which lost 5 bases and 1 base, there was a span of 17 bases. The CDR3 is CASSPGIRQANTEAFF. CDR3 DNA sequence: TGTGCCAGCAGTCCAGGGATTAGACAGGCGAACACTGAAGCTTTCTTT.

This clonotype has only one observation. The gene calls are TRBV18 and TRBJ2-5; 9 bases map to TRBD1. The germline gives CDR1 KGHSH, CDR2 LQKENI. V was pared by 10 bases and J by 5 bases, with 14 bases of the junction left unmatched. The CDR3 has 15 residues. Written as DNA, the CDR3 is TGTGCCACGACGGGGCGAACAGGGGGCCTGGAGACCCAGTACTTC. Its translation: CATTGRTGGLETQYF.

The V call is TRBV29-1, the J call TRBJ1-1; D gene uncertain. This CDR3 has 10 residues. Germline CDR1 SQVTM, CDR2 ANQGSEA. CDR3 sequence (DNA): TGCGCTTCGATGAACACTGAAGCTTTCTTT. The encoded protein is CASMNTEAFF. The complete variable domain, with remaining parts taken from reference TRBV29-1 and TRBJ1-1, reads SAVISQKPSRDICQRGTSLTIQCQVDSQVTMMFWYRQQPGQSLTLIATANQGSEATYESGFVIDKFPISRPNLTFSTLTVSNMSPEDSSIYLCASMNTEAFFGQGTRLTVV.